These T cell receptor beta chains were read from a single sample in a study of lymphopenia after photon versus proton radiotherapy. The protocol was immunoSEQ multiplex PCR, while the TCRdb copy is restricted to in-frame clones and leaves out a portion. The sample shows fewer than 35,000 clones, 75% to 90% of them seen only once. The sample in question was peripheral blood, obtained from a patient treated with photon-based radiotherapy. The receptors originated from a woman in her 50s with pancreatic cancer. Each CDR3 is given with its conserved first and last residue.

CDR3: CSVPVSSSYNEQFF
V: TRBV29-1
J: TRBJ2-1

CDR3: CASSVAGGRAGETQYF
V: TRBV9
J: TRBJ2-5

CDR3: CASTRTGENYGYTF
V: TRBV7-9
J: TRBJ1-2

CDR3: CASSLLNPPGQGGSEAFF
V: TRBV5-1
J: TRBJ1-1

CDR3: CASSYTLSDSSPLHF
V: TRBV5-1
J: TRBJ1-6

CDR3: CASSPGTPIYNEQFF
V: TRBV28
J: TRBJ2-1

CDR3: CSASGGYEQYF
V: TRBV20-1
J: TRBJ2-7

CDR3: CASSLASTVYNEQFF
V: TRBV7-9
J: TRBJ2-1

CDR3: CASSLLVWAGDGVGDQPQHF
V: TRBV5-1
J: TRBJ1-5

CDR3: CASSPQGVVGEKLFF
V: TRBV6-6
J: TRBJ1-4

CDR3: CATSRPKGEQFF
V: TRBV15
J: TRBJ2-1

CDR3: CAWSGDATEAFF
V: TRBV30
J: TRBJ1-1

CDR3: CASSLATGSEAFF
V: TRBV5-6
J: TRBJ1-1

CDR3: CASSLGQGPTSGEKLFF
V: TRBV5-4
J: TRBJ1-4

CDR3: CASSVQAGLSEAFF
V: TRBV9
J: TRBJ1-1

CDR3: CASSYEPLTGELFF
V: TRBV6-5
J: TRBJ2-2

CDR3: CASREGSNQPQHF
V: TRBV6-1
J: TRBJ1-5

CDR3: CAIGGGGTYNEQFF
V: TRBV10-3
J: TRBJ2-1

CDR3: CASSPRQGPGEQPQHF
V: TRBV18
J: TRBJ1-5

CDR3: CASSLSGRLAGRETQYF
V: TRBV27
J: TRBJ2-5

CDR3: CASSSTPGAKNIQYF
V: TRBV28
J: TRBJ2-4

CDR3: CASSESNNYGYTF
V: TRBV6-1
J: TRBJ1-2

CDR3: CACRTAGGNQPQHF
V: TRBV30
J: TRBJ1-5

CDR3: CASSYRSGPTGELFF
V: TRBV6-5
J: TRBJ2-2

CDR3: CASSRGTTYNEQFF
V: TRBV19
J: TRBJ2-1

CDR3: CASSPPGGGLNTEAFF
V: TRBV18
J: TRBJ1-1

CDR3: CASSEGEYWTTADTEAFF
V: TRBV6-1
J: TRBJ1-1